This entry concerns a single T cell receptor beta chain. The antigen is unknown. The PCR contained 60 Vbeta and 13 Jbeta primers. TCRdb keeps only in-frame clones here, not all; method: immunoSEQ multiplex PCR. The sample lists about 190,000 clones; about 89% were seen once. The data were taken from a study of cytomegalovirus exposure and HLA in healthy donors. Findings of the study overall: In a later analysis, common viral pathogens appeared linked to several of the most significant clusters.

CDR1 LGHNA and CDR2 YSLEER come from the germline V gene. This CDR3 contains 15 residues. The trim removed 5 bases at V and 7 bases at J, leaving 10 bases unmatched. The chain recombines TRBV4-3 with TRBJ1-4; 7 bases align to TRBD1. The receptor comes from a man aged 25 to 45 in good health and CMV-seronegative. Input material: PBMCs. The CDR3 region has the DNA TGCGCCAGCAGCGATTCCACAGGGGTCGGTGAAAAACTGTTTTTT. Protein sequence: CASSDSTGVGEKLFF.